These 32 T cell receptor beta chains were all obtained from the same sample, sequenced in a study of T cells in localized non-small cell lung cancer. The assay was immunoSEQ multiplex PCR, and TCRdb's table has in-frame clones only and misses some. Seen here are around 96,000 clones, around 90% observed once, and the top ten hold roughly 4%. This specimen consisted of PBMCs, obtained before any cancer treatment. These receptors originate from a woman aged 40 to 75 with stage II squamous cell lung carcinoma.

The chain has TRBV5-1 and TRBJ2-7; perhaps TRBD1 as D (6 bases). This CDR3 has 14 residues. The V end was cut by 4 bases, the J end by 6 bases, with 17 bases between. The V gene's germline CDR1 is SGHRS and CDR2 YFSETQ. The chain's CDR3 is CASSPLTGSGEQYF. CDR3 nucleotides: TGCGCCAGCAGCCCCCTTACAGGGTCGGGCGAGCAGTACTTC.

V usage is TRBV15 and J usage is TRBJ1-4; 7 positions match TRBD1. J was trimmed by 5 bases and V by 3 bases; bases with no gene match: 6. Per the germline V gene, CDR1 is LNHNV and CDR2 is YYDKDF (reference sequence). The CDR3 has 15 residues. CDR3 sequence (DNA): TGTGCCACCAGCAGGACGGGACAGTGGAATGAAAAACTGTTTTTT. As protein: CATSRTGQWNEKLFF.

The chain links TRBV5-1 to TRBJ1-1; D uncertain. Germline CDR1 reads SGHRS; CDR2 reads YFSETQ. V lost 0 bases, J lost 4 bases, and 22 bases lay in between. The length of the CDR3 is 18 residues. In DNA form, the CDR3 reads TGCGCCAGCAGCTTGGTGTCGGGTCAGTACGCTTCAGGCACTGAAGCTTTCTTT. It is translated as CASSLVSGQYASGTEAFF.

J is TRBJ2-2 and V is TRBV4-2, with TRBD2 matching over 14 bases. The CDR3 covers 18 residues. Germline V CDR1 and CDR2: LGHNA, YNFKEQ. After removal of 5 bases from V and 3 bases from J, the junction contained 8 bases not matched to a gene. The CDR3 DNA is TGTGCCAGCAGCTCCGGACTAGCGGGAGGAGGATACACCGGGGAGCTGTTTTTT. Protein: CASSSGLAGGGYTGELFF.

Note on this clone: The junction departs from germline at one end; a sequencing error may be responsible. The chain is built from TRBV7-8 and TRBJ1-4, with D tentatively TRBD1 (6 bases). The CDR3 spans 15 residues. Germline CDR1 and CDR2: SGHVS and FQNEAQ. The CDR3, as DNA: TGTGTCAGCAGCTTAGCGCGACAGGCGAGTGAAAAACTGTTTTTT. This sequence encodes CVSSLARQASEKLFF.

The chain links TRBV10-1 to TRBJ2-7; D is undetermined. The ends were cut back, 0 bases at V and 0 bases at J, with 9 bases in the middle. Germline CDR1 WNHNN, CDR2 SYGVQD (reference sequence). This CDR3 is built from 15 residues. For the CDR3, the DNA is TGCGCCAGCAGTGAGTCGGTGGAAAGCTCCTACGAGCAGTACTTC. Its protein is CASSESVESSYEQYF.

The chain's CDR3 is CASSLGTSGRTTGELFF. In DNA, the CDR3 is TGCGCCAGCAGCTTGGGCACTAGCGGGAGAACCACCGGGGAGCTGTTTTTT. This sequence joins TRBV5-1 and TRBJ2-2; the match to TRBD2 covers 11 bases. Losses at the gene ends were 0 bases for V and 4 bases for J; bases not matched to a gene: 5. The CDR3 is made up of 17 amino acids. Per the germline V gene, CDR1 is SGHRS and CDR2 is YFSETQ.

The rearrangement joins TRBV9 to TRBJ1-2, with TRBD1 as a possible D gene (6 bases). V was clipped by 4 bases and J by 6 bases, with 19 bases between them. Germline assignment: CDR1 SGDLS and CDR2 YYNGEE. CDR3 length: 15 amino acids. The CDR3 nucleotides are TGTGCCAGCAGCCGGACAGTTCCCAGCTATCATGGCTACACCTTC. Translation gives CASSRTVPSYHGYTF.

The chain uses TRBV6-1 and TRBJ1-4; 7 positions agree with TRBD1. V lost 6 bases, J lost 6 bases, and 7 bases stayed unmatched. This CDR3 region has 14 residues. Germline V gene data show CDR1 as MNHNS and CDR2 as SASEGT. CDR3 residues: CASRDDRAYEKLFF. The DNA of the CDR3 is TGTGCCAGCAGGGACGACAGGGCTTATGAAAAACTGTTTTTT.

V gene TRBV5-6 combines with J gene TRBJ1-1; 7 nucleotides line up with TRBD1. V lost 4 bases and J lost 7; bases outside the gene matches: 19. Germline V CDR1 and CDR2: SGHDT, YYEEEE. The CDR3 is 17 residues long. The CDR3 here is CASSPVVALRGGFEAFF. CDR3 DNA: TGTGCCAGCAGCCCGGTGGTCGCCCTCAGGGGGGGATTTGAAGCTTTCTTT.

The chain uses TRBV27 and TRBJ1-2; unclear D gene. This CDR3 has 13 residues. Germline V gene data show CDR1 as MNHEY and CDR2 as SMNVEV (reference sequence). Deletions cut 2 bases from V and 7 bases from J, with 11 bases between. The CDR3 protein is CASSLRESGGYTF. In DNA form, the CDR3 reads TGTGCCAGCAGTTTAAGGGAGTCAGGTGGCTACACCTTC.

This clone was observed a single time. The junction differs from germline at one of its ends, possibly a read error. The V and J genes are TRBV7-7 and TRBJ1-6; D is undetermined. Germline CDR1 is SSHAT and CDR2 is FNYEAQ (reference sequence). CDR3 size: 13 residues. The CDR3 bases are TGTGCTAGCAGCCGGGCCTATAATTCACCCCTCCACTTT. Translation: CASSRAYNSPLHF.

The V call is TRBV19, the J call TRBJ1-4, with D possibly TRBD1 on 6 matching bases. Germline lookup yields CDR1 LNHDA and CDR2 SQIVND (reference sequence). The CDR3 totals 17 residues. V lost 4 bases to trimming and J lost 7 bases, with 22 bases between them. CDR3 protein: CASSTLGRGGPSEKLFF. The DNA of the CDR3 is TGTGCCAGTAGTACCCTCGGCAGGGGCGGGCCGAGTGAAAAACTGTTTTTT.

This clone was picked up a small number of times. The CDR3 here is CASSPRFSGSAEPYEQYF. In DNA, the CDR3 is TGCGCCAGCAGCCCCAGATTTAGCGGGAGCGCTGAACCCTACGAGCAGTACTTC. The chain combines TRBV4-1 with TRBJ2-7, with 9 bases matching TRBD2. Germline V CDR1 and CDR2: MGHRA, YSYEKL. The CDR3 covers 18 residues. V lost 4 bases to trimming and J lost 2 bases; unmatched junction nucleotides: 15.

This clone was detected only once. The rearrangement joins TRBV5-1 to TRBJ2-6, with a tentative D call TRBD1 (6 bases). CDR1 is SGHRS and CDR2 is YFSETQ in the germline V gene. The V gene lost 2 bases and the J gene lost 0 bases, with 18 bases spanning the gap. The CDR3 spans 19 residues. The CDR3 region has the DNA TGCGCCAGCAGCTTCGGGTTAGGGGGACAAACCTCTGGGGCCAACGTCCTGACTTTC. Translated, it gives CASSFGLGGQTSGANVLTF. The full variable domain, its missing parts supplied by reference TRBV5-1 and TRBJ2-6, is KAGVTQTPRYLIKTRGQQVTLSCSPISGHRSVSWYQQTPGQGLQFLFEYFSETQRNKGNFPGRFSGRQFSNSRSEMNVSTLELGDSALYLCASSFGLGGQTSGANVLTFGAGSRLTVL.

This clone was observed a few times. This chain links TRBV19 with TRBJ1-2; maybe TRBD1 (5 bases). Trimming removed 8 bases at V and 7 bases at J, with 26 bases between. Germline loops: CDR1 LNHDA, CDR2 SQIVND (reference sequence). This CDR3 contains 16 residues. The CDR3 bases are TGTGCCAGTGACCGGGAGGGGCAGATCAATGGAGCTGGCTACACCTTC. Translation gives CASDREGQINGAGYTF.

This clone was counted a single time. V gene TRBV6-6 combines with J gene TRBJ1-5; TRBD1 might be the D (5 bases). The CDR3 runs 14 residues. With 6 bases removed from V and 0 bases from J, the gap between germline ends came to 9 bases. The germline CDR1 and CDR2 sequences are MNHNY and SVGAGI (reference sequence). This CDR3 reads CASRFQGSNQPQHF. In DNA, the CDR3 is TGTGCCAGCAGGTTTCAGGGTAGCAATCAGCCCCAGCATTTT.

The chain links TRBV14 to TRBJ2-1; 7 nucleotides align to TRBD2. Germline V gives CDR1 SGHDN, CDR2 FVKESK. The CDR3 length is 17 residues. J gave up 1 base and V 3 bases, and 9 bases lay outside the gene matches. CDR3 nucleotides: TGTGCCAGCAGCCAGTACCCGCTAGCGGCGTCCTACAATGAGCAGTTCTTC. It is translated as CASSQYPLAASYNEQFF.

The chain couples TRBV12-5 to TRBJ1-1; D is perhaps TRBD1 (5 bases). The germline gives CDR1 LGHNT, CDR2 FRNRAP. CDR3 length: 17 residues. Trimming pared 2 bases from V and 1 base from J, leaving 17 bases between. As DNA, the CDR3 is TGTGCTAGTGGTTTGCCCACCGGGGGAGTGGGGAACACTGAAGCTTTCTTT. Its translation is CASGLPTGGVGNTEAFF.

The chain joins TRBV5-1 to TRBJ2-5; 9 nucleotides match TRBD2. The V gene end was trimmed by 6 bases and the J gene end by 5 bases; junction bases not matched to a gene: 17. Germline loops: CDR1 SGHRS, CDR2 YFSETQ. The CDR3 runs to 17 residues. The CDR3 sequence: CASTTSKKREVGETQYF. The CDR3, as DNA: TGCGCCAGCACAACAAGCAAGAAGCGGGAGGTCGGGGAGACCCAGTACTTC.

The rearrangement joins TRBV14 to TRBJ2-2; D call uncertain. V lost 5 bases to trimming and J lost 4 bases, with 14 bases between them. Germline V lookup: CDR1 SGHDN, CDR2 FVKESK. The CDR3 has 15 residues. The CDR3 loop reads CASSSKSIPTGELFF. The CDR3 DNA reads TGTGCCAGCAGCTCGAAGAGCATACCCACCGGGGAGCTGTTTTTT.

The gene calls are TRBV18 and TRBJ1-5; no reliable D call. The CDR3 runs to 13 residues. With 2 bases removed from V and 4 bases from J, the gap between germline ends came to 6 bases. Germline V gene data show CDR1 as KGHSH and CDR2 as LQKENI. CDR3 nucleotides: TGTGCCAGCTCACCAGACGGAAATCAGCCCCAGCATTTT. It specifies CASSPDGNQPQHF.

The chain uses TRBV2 and TRBJ2-7; D is possibly TRBD1 or TRBD2 (5 bases each). This CDR3 has 17 amino acids. The V and J ends lost 4 bases and 3 bases respectively, with 22 bases between them. CDR1 and CDR2 (germline): SNHLY, FYNNEI. The CDR3 coding sequence is TGTGCCAGCAGTGGCACTTCAAGGGACCCAGCTTTCTACGAGCAGTACTTC. This gives the protein CASSGTSRDPAFYEQYF. The full variable domain, rest sourced from reference TRBV2 and TRBJ2-7, is EPEVTQTPSHQVTQMGQEVILRCVPISNHLYFYWYRQILGQKVEFLVSFYNNEISEKSEIFDDQFSVERPDGSNFTLKIRSTKLEDSAMYFCASSGTSRDPAFYEQYFGPGTRLTVT.

The CDR3 here is CASSTRTSGKAKNIQYF. CDR3 bases: TGTGCCAGCAGTACCCGGACTAGCGGGAAAGCCAAAAACATTCAGTACTTC. The chain couples TRBV27 to TRBJ2-4, with 12 nucleotides matching TRBD2. The CDR3 contains 17 residues. Looked up from germline, CDR1 is MNHEY and CDR2 is SMNVEV (reference sequence). J was trimmed by 0 bases and V by 5 bases; bases with no gene match: 5.

This clone was found a few times. The chain has TRBV10-1 and TRBJ1-1; D is possibly TRBD1 (5 bases). V lost 2 bases to trimming and J lost 3 bases, with 13 bases between them. Germline CDR1 WNHNN, CDR2 SYGVQD (reference sequence). This CDR3 is built from 15 residues. CDR3 bases: TGCGCCAGCAGTGAGCGAGGGACGGGATACACTGAAGCTTTCTTT. This codes for CASSERGTGYTEAFF.

The chain has TRBV14 and TRBJ2-7; D perhaps matches TRBD1 (6 bases). Trimming cost V 3 bases and J 5 bases, with 17 bases left between them. The CDR3 is made up of 15 amino acids. Germline assignment: CDR1 SGHDN and CDR2 FVKESK. Here the CDR3 reads CASSQRAGVKDEQYF. The CDR3 DNA is TGTGCCAGCAGCCAGAGGGCAGGGGTGAAAGACGAGCAGTACTTC. Variable domain in full (rest from reference TRBV14 and TRBJ2-7): EAGVTQFPSHSVIEKGQTVTLRCDPISGHDNLYWYRRVMGKEIKFLLHFVKESKQDESGMPNNRFLAERTGGTYSTLKVQPAELEDSGVYFCASSQRAGVKDEQYFGPGTRLTVT.

The J gene is TRBJ2-7, the V gene TRBV5-1; D is possibly TRBD1 or TRBD2 (6 bases each). The germline V gene encodes CDR1 SGHRS and CDR2 YFSETQ. There are 14 residues in the CDR3. V shed 4 bases and J shed 2 bases, with 13 bases lying between them. Here the CDR3 reads CASSRGDKPYEQYF. The CDR3 DNA reads as TGCGCCAGCAGCCGCGGGGACAAGCCCTACGAGCAGTACTTC.

The CDR3 here is CASSPVQALNYGYTF. The CDR3 nucleotides are TGTGCCAGTAGCCCGGTACAGGCGCTTAACTATGGCTACACCTTC. The V call is TRBV19, the J call TRBJ1-2; D is perhaps TRBD1 (5 bases). The CDR3 has 15 residues. The germline V gene encodes CDR1 LNHDA and CDR2 SQIVND (reference sequence). V dropped 6 bases and J dropped 1 base, with 15 bases sitting between them.

The genes are TRBV28 and TRBJ2-7, with D perhaps assigned TRBD1 or TRBD2 (5 bases each). V was pared by 6 bases and J by 2 bases, with 14 bases between. The CDR3 length is 14 residues. CDR1 is MDHEN and CDR2 is SYDVKM in the germline V gene. CDR3 protein: CASRSSVGAYEQYF. CDR3 bases: TGTGCCAGCAGGTCCTCGGTGGGGGCCTACGAGCAGTACTTC.

V and J are TRBV5-1 and TRBJ2-1, with TRBD1 identical over 8 bases. The CDR3 length is 15 residues. In germline, CDR1 is SGHRS, CDR2 YFSETQ. V lost 4 bases to trimming and J lost 7 bases; unmatched junction nucleotides: 10. The CDR3 is CASSLRAGGPNEQFF. For the CDR3, the DNA is TGCGCCAGCAGCCTTAGGGCAGGGGGCCCTAATGAGCAGTTCTTC.

This chain links TRBV27 with TRBJ1-1; D is uncertain. Per the germline V gene, CDR1 is MNHEY and CDR2 is SMNVEV (reference sequence). V lost 2 bases and J 1 base, leaving 5 bases between the germline ends. The CDR3 extends over 13 amino acids. DNA for the CDR3: TGTGCCAGCAGTTTACTGGGGAACACTGAAGCTTTCTTT. Translation: CASSLLGNTEAFF.

This chain uses TRBV15 with TRBJ1-3, with TRBD1 as a possible D gene (5 bases). The CDR3 totals 15 residues. V gave up 3 bases and J gave up 2 bases, with 11 bases separating them. Germline V lookup: CDR1 LNHNV, CDR2 YYDKDF (reference sequence). As DNA, the CDR3 is TGTGCCACCAGCAGGAGGGGCAATGCTGGAAACACCATATATTTT. Its protein product is CATSRRGNAGNTIYF. Full variable domain (rest looked up from reference TRBV15 and TRBJ1-3): DAMVIQNPRYQVTQFGKPVTLSCSQTLNHNVMYWYQQKSSQAPKLLFHYYDKDFNNEADTPDNFQSRRPNTSFCFLDIRSPGLGDTAMYLCATSRRGNAGNTIYFGEGSWLTVV.